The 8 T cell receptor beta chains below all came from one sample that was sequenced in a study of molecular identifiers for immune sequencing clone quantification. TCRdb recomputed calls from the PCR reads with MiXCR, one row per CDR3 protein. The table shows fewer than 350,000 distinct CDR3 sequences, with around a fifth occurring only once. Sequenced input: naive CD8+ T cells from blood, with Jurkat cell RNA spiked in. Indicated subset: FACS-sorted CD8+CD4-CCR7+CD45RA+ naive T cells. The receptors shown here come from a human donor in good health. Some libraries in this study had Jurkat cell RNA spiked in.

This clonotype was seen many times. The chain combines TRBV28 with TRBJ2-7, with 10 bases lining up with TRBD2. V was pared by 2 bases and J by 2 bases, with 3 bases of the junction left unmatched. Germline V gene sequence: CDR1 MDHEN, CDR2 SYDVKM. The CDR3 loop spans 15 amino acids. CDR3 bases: TGTGCCAGCAGTTTAGGGACTAGCGTCCCCTACGAGCAGTACTTC. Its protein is CASSLGTSVPYEQYF.

The CDR3 reads CASSPSHPSGREQYF. CDR3 DNA: TGCGCCAGCAGCCCATCCCACCCATCCGGACGGGAGCAGTACTTC. The V and J genes are TRBV4-3 and TRBJ2-7; D gene uncertain. Germline CDR1 reads LGHNA; CDR2 reads YSLEER. The CDR3 totals 15 residues. Between the trimmed V and J ends, which lost 4 bases and 7 bases, there was a span of 20 bases.

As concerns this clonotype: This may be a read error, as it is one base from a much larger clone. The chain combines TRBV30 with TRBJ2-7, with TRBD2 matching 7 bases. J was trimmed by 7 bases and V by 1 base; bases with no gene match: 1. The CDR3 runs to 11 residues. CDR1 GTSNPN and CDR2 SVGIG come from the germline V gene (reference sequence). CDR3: CAWSAAGEQYF. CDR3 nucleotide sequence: TGTGCCTGGAGTGCAGCGGGGGAGCAGTACTTC. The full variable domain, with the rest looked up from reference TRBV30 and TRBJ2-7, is SQTIHQWPATLVQPVGSPLSLECTVEGTSNPNLYWYRQAAGRGLQLLFYSVGIGQISSEVPQNLSASRPQDRQFILSSKKLLLSDSGFYLCAWSAAGEQYFGPGTRLTVT.

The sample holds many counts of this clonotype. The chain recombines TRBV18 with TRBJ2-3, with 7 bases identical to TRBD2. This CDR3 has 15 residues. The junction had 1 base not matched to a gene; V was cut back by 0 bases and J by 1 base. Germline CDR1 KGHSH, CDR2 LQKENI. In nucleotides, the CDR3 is TGTGCCAGCTCACCACCGCTAGCGGGCACAGATACGCAGTATTTT. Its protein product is CASSPPLAGTDTQYF.

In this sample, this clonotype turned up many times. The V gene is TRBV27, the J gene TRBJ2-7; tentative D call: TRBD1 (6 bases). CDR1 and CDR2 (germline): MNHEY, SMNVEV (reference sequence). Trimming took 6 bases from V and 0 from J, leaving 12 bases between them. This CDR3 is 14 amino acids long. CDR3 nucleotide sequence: TGTGCCAGCAGCCTCACAGGGCACTCCTACGAGCAGTACTTC. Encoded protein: CASSLTGHSYEQYF.

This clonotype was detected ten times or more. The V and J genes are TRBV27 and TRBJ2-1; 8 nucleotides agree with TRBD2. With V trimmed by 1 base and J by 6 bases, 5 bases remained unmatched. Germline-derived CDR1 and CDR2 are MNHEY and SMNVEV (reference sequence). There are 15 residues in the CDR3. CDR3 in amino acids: CASSLWSGGGNEQFF. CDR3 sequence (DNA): TGTGCCAGCAGTTTATGGTCCGGGGGGGGCAATGAGCAGTTCTTC.

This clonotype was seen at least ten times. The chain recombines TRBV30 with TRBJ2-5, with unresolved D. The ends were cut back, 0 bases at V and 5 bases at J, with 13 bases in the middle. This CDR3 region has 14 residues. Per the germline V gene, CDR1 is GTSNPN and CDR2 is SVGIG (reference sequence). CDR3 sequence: CAWSVGSGFETQYF. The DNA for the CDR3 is TGTGCCTGGAGTGTAGGTTCCGGGTTTGAGACCCAGTACTTC.

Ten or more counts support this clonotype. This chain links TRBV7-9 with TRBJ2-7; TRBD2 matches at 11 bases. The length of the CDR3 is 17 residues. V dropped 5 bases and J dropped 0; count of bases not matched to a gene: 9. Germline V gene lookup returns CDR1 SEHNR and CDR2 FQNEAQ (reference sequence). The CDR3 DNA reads TGTGCCAGCAGCGTCGGGACTAGCGGAACTAACTCCTACGAGCAGTACTTC. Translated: CASSVGTSGTNSYEQYF.